The table lists the clone carrying this T cell receptor (beta chain) with a few counts. Its antigen is undetermined. The data belong to a study of cytomegalovirus exposure and HLA in healthy donors. Study findings and constraints: A later analysis found most CMV-associated TCR beta chains apparently HLA-restricted. Generally TCR sequences proved uncommon, though certain public TCRs appeared in numerous donors.

PCR employed 60 Vbeta and 13 Jbeta primers. Libraries were prepared by immunoSEQ multiplex PCR; TCRdb keeps only in-frame clonotypes and omits some of them. The sample holds 150,000 to 200,000 clones, 65% to 85% seen once. The germline V and J ends were trimmed by 0 bases and 10 bases, with 14 bases remaining between them. Germline V gene data show CDR1 as LGHNA and CDR2 as YNFKEQ. The CDR3 length is 14 residues. Sequenced sample: PBMCs. The source is a man in his forties or fifties in good health and CMV-seropositive. This chain links TRBV4-2 with TRBJ2-3; D is perhaps TRBD2 (5 bases). In nucleotides, the CDR3 is TGTGCCAGCAGCCAAGATACCAGCCCCGGGGCGCAGTATTTT. This codes for CASSQDTSPGAQYF.